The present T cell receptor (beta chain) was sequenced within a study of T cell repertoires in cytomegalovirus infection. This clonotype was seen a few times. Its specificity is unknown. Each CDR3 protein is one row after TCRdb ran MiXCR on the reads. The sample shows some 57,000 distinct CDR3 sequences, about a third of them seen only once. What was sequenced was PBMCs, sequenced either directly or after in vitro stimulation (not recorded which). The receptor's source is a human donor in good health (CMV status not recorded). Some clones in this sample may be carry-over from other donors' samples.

The CDR3 DNA sequence: TGTGCCAGCAGTTCCCCCGGAGGGGGATCTGTGGGCTACACCTTC. It is translated as CASSSPGGGSVGYTF. This sequence joins TRBV12-3 or TRBV12-4 and TRBJ1-2; D perhaps matches TRBD1 (6 bases). The CDR3 has 15 amino acids. Trimming took off 4 bases at V and 8 bases at J, with 20 bases between the two ends.